Following are 11 T cell receptor beta chains from one sample sequenced in a study of T cell repertoires in cytomegalovirus infection. TCRdb re-called the reads with MiXCR, one entry per CDR3 protein. The table includes fewer than 300,000 distinct CDR3 sequences, about 23% detected once. The sequenced sample was PBMCs. The source of these receptors is a human donor in good health (CMV status not recorded). Some clones in this sample may be carry-over from other donors' samples.

This clonotype appeared once. CDR3 residues: CASSSRTASDPYEQYF. As DNA, the CDR3 is TGTGCCAGCAGCTCGCGGACAGCCTCAGATCCCTACGAGCAGTACTTC. The chain combines TRBV7-4 with TRBJ2-7, with D perhaps TRBD1 (6 bases). The CDR3 sequence is 16 residues long. Germline CDR1 is SGHVT and CDR2 is SQSDAQ. The ends were cut back, 4 bases at V and 2 bases at J, with 18 bases in the middle.

The rearrangement uses TRBV12-3 or TRBV12-4 and TRBJ1-5; perhaps TRBD1 as D (5 bases). V was cut by 6 bases and J by 4 bases, with 10 bases left in between. The CDR3 is 13 residues long. Here the CDR3 DNA reads TGTGCCAGCAGGGACACGACAAATCAGCCCCAGCATTTT. This sequence encodes CASRDTTNQPQHF.

The chain is built from TRBV7-8 and TRBJ1-5; 8 bases are shared with TRBD1. The CDR3 extends over 15 amino acids. Germline V gene sequence: CDR1 SGHVS, CDR2 FQNEAQ. Trimming cost V 5 bases and J 2 bases; bases outside gene matches: 5. CDR3 sequence: CASSQDRVGNQPQHF. In DNA, the CDR3 is TGTGCCAGCAGCCAGGACAGGGTCGGCAATCAGCCCCAGCATTTT.

This clonotype was counted only a few times. This chain joins TRBV7-2 and TRBJ2-5, with 11 nucleotides matching TRBD2. The V segment lost 4 bases and the J segment 6 bases; nucleotides outside the gene matches: 4. The CDR3 is 14 amino acids. The germline V gene has CDR1 SGHTA and CDR2 FQGNSA. DNA for the CDR3: TGTGCCAGCAGCTCGACTAGCGGGGAAAAGACCCAGTACTTC. Residues: CASSSTSGEKTQYF.

This rearrangement joins TRBV20-1 to TRBJ2-7; TRBD2 agrees at 7 bases. Germline V gives CDR1 DFQATT, CDR2 SNEGSKA (reference sequence). Trimming at V came to 0 bases and at J to 11 bases, leaving 13 bases not matched to a gene. The CDR3 totals 14 residues. Here the CDR3 DNA reads TGCAGTGCTAGAGATCCGGGAGGCATACTTAAAAAGTACTTC. Its translation is CSARDPGGILKKYF.

The chain recombines TRBV29-1 with TRBJ1-2; D gene uncertain. Germline V lookup: CDR1 SQVTM, CDR2 ANQGSEA. With 1 base removed from V and 8 bases from J, the gap between germline ends came to 11 bases. This CDR3 is 12 amino acids long. DNA for the CDR3: TGCAGCGTTGAAGGGATAGGGAAGGGCTACACCTTC. This sequence encodes CSVEGIGKGYTF.

The rearrangement uses TRBV20-1 and TRBJ2-5, with 8 positions matching TRBD1. This CDR3 is 14 amino acids long. CDR1 DFQATT and CDR2 SNEGSKA come from the germline V gene (reference sequence). Trimming removed 5 bases from V and 1 base from J; junction bases left unmatched: 6. CDR3 DNA sequence: TGCAGTGCTCAAAGGACAGGGTCCCAAGAGACCCAGTACTTC. Translated: CSAQRTGSQETQYF.

This clonotype was picked up a small number of times. The genes are TRBV6-6 and TRBJ2-7; D not certain. The CDR3 contains 11 residues. Trimming shortened V by 10 bases and J by 0 bases, and 7 bases separated the two germline ends. Germline assignment: CDR1 MNHNY and CDR2 SVGAGI (reference sequence). CDR3 region: CATYNSYEQYF. CDR3 nucleotide sequence: TGTGCCACTTACAACTCCTACGAGCAGTACTTC.

The V gene is TRBV29-1, the J gene TRBJ2-7; 7 bases map to TRBD1. The J segment lost 6 bases and the V segment lost 5 bases, leaving 1 base of the junction unmatched. Germline V lookup: CDR1 SQVTM, CDR2 ANQGSEA. The CDR3 has 10 residues. The CDR3 spells CSVRQGEQYF. CDR3 bases: TGCAGCGTTCGACAGGGCGAGCAGTACTTC.

This clonotype was counted at least ten times. This CDR3 reads CASSLRTSNNEQFF. As DNA, the CDR3 is TGTGCCAGCAGCTTACGGACTAGTAACAATGAGCAGTTCTTC. This sequence joins TRBV11-2 and TRBJ2-1, with 7 bases that match TRBD2. Trimming took 2 bases from V and 5 from J; bases not matched to a gene: 3. The CDR3 is made up of 14 amino acids. Germline values: CDR1 SGHAT, CDR2 FQNNGV.

This clonotype occurred many times. CDR3 nucleotides: TGTGCCAGCAGCCCCGGGCCCAGGTGGCAGTACTTC. This codes for CASSPGPRWQYF. The chain uses TRBV7-8 and TRBJ2-7; D unclear. The CDR3 contains 12 residues. The germline CDR1 and CDR2 sequences are SGHVS and FQNEAQ. The V and J ends lost 5 bases and 9 bases respectively, with 14 bases between them.